This T cell receptor beta chain was observed in a study of Ad26.COV2.S vaccination and SARS-CoV-2 variants. Across the whole study: The donor was enrolled in the Ad26.COV2.S arm of the COV1001 trial. Ad26.COV2.S given intramuscularly, once or twice 56 days apart.

This clone was recorded only once. The table came from immunoSEQ multiplex PCR; TCRdb's copy has only in-frame clones and leaves some out. The table lists roughly 410,000 clones, around 82% of them singletons. Indicated treatment: some 19 received Ad26.COV2.S at low or high dose, single or two shots; 5 received placebo; per-sample allocation not given. Sampling was performed 63 days after the first vaccine or placebo injection. Within Boston, the person who donated was an adult of 18-55 years. Built on an Ad26 vector, the vaccine expressed Wuhan-strain SARS-CoV-2 spike. The clonotype was recovered from a person aged 18 to 59 who received the Ad26.COV2.S COVID-19 vaccine or a placebo. The source was peripheral blood, collected in a trial of Ad26.COV2.S vaccine versus placebo.

CDR3 DNA: TGTGCCAGCAGCGTAGCCCCCATTAACACTGAAGCTTTCTTT. Residues: CASSVAPINTEAFF. The rearrangement uses TRBV9 and TRBJ1-1, with unresolved D. V shed 0 bases and J shed 2 bases, with 8 bases lying between them. The germline V gene encodes CDR1 SGDLS and CDR2 YYNGEE. This CDR3 is built from 14 residues. Looking up the rest from reference TRBV9 and TRBJ1-1 gives the full variable domain: DSGVTQTPKHLITATGQRVTLRCSPRSGDLSVYWYQQSLDQGLQFLIQYYNGEERAKGNILERFSAQQFPDLHSELNLSSLELGDSALYFCASSVAPINTEAFFGQGTRLTVV.